The clone carrying this TCR beta chain was seen many times. Antigen unknown. The sequenced patients had an expansion of CD8+CD57+ cells seen by flow cytometry. A severe acquired aplastic anemia diagnosis applied to all patients. This sample stems from a study of CD8+CD57+ T cells in acquired aplastic anemia. The overall study: Sorted CD4+ and CD8+ cell DNA averaged about 3 ug.

Study conclusions and caveats: Between patients and controls, 25 to 35 CD8+ CDR3 sequences were found in common.

The CDR3 has 16 amino acids. From germline, CDR1 is SGHVS and CDR2 FNYEAQ. V dropped 1 base and J dropped 7; count of bases not matched to a gene: 11. Profiling that covered TCR beta VDJ and CDR3 relied on genomic DNA as its template. TCRdb independently ran MiXCR on the reads; one entry per CDR3 protein. The sample records about 98,000 distinct CDR3 sequences, roughly two thirds being singletons. The material sequenced was sorted CD4+, CD8+, or CD8+CD57+ T cells (not recorded which) from PBMCs. This chain joins TRBV7-6 and TRBJ2-7, with 9 bases that match TRBD2. The receptor was derived from a human donor with aplastic anemia. CDR3 sequence: CASSLDGGGAVLEQYF. CDR3 in DNA: TGTGCCAGCAGCTTAGATGGCGGGGGGGCTGTGTTGGAGCAGTACTTC. Full variable domain (remainder filled in from reference TRBV7-6 and TRBJ2-7): GAGVSQSPRYKVTKRGQDVALRCDPISGHVSLYWYRQALGQGPEFLTYFNYEAQQDKSGLPNDRFSAERPEGSISTLTIQRTEQRDSAMYRCASSLDGGGAVLEQYFGPGTRLTVT.